The 2 T cell receptor beta chains in this list originate from one sample, sequenced in a study of blood T cell repertoires in COVID-19. Here immunoSEQ multiplex PCR was the method, and the copy in TCRdb shows in-frame clones only, minus some. This table has about 280,000 clones, roughly 85% appearing once. The sequenced sample consisted of PBMCs or T cells enriched from blood (not recorded which). The source is a woman in her forties or fifties who had recovered from COVID-19.

The V and J genes are TRBV7-2 and TRBJ1-2, with a possible D match to TRBD1 (6 bases). The CDR3 consists of 16 residues. The V gene lost 3 bases and the J gene lost 1 base, with 15 bases spanning the gap. CDR1 is SGHTA, CDR2 FQGNSA, per germline. CDR3 in DNA: TGTGCCAGCAGCTTTAAGGGGGAAGCACTTAACTATGGCTACACCTTC. Translating it yields CASSFKGEALNYGYTF.

The rearrangement links TRBV19 to TRBJ2-2; 9 bases map to TRBD1. The V gene's germline CDR1 is LNHDA and CDR2 SQIVND (reference sequence). V lost 3 bases and J lost 5; bases outside the gene matches: 4. The CDR3 length is 15 residues. This chain's CDR3 is CASSIWTGVTGELFF. As DNA, the CDR3 is TGTGCCAGTAGTATTTGGACAGGGGTGACCGGGGAGCTGTTTTTT.